These 8 T cell receptor beta chains share one sample of origin, sequenced in a study of regulatory dendritic cells for organ transplantation. This table comes from immunoSEQ multiplex PCR, and its TCRdb copy is limited to in-frame clones, with some not included. The table lists about 10,000 clones, around 66% of them singletons. What was sequenced was memory CD8+ T cells from blood. Subset specified: CD45RO+ memory T cells. These receptor sequences come from a human donor in good health.

The chain joins TRBV28 to TRBJ2-5; 8 bases align to TRBD2. J was trimmed by 5 bases and V by 11 bases; bases with no gene match: 13. Germline V gene sequence: CDR1 MDHEN, CDR2 SYDVKM. CDR3 length: 14 amino acids. The CDR3 loop is CAVRSGSSGETQYF. The CDR3 DNA reads TGTGCCGTCCGGAGCGGGAGCTCCGGCGAGACCCAGTACTTC.

The genes are TRBV7-9 and TRBJ1-5, with 9 bases matching TRBD1. Losses at the gene ends were 1 base for V and 4 bases for J; bases not matched to a gene: 11. This CDR3 contains 18 residues. Germline CDR1 SEHNR, CDR2 FQNEAQ (reference sequence). Here the CDR3 DNA reads TGTGCCAGCAGCTTAGGGGGACAGGGTACAGTACAAAATCAGCCCCAGCATTTT. Residues: CASSLGGQGTVQNQPQHF.

The chain is built from TRBV4-3 and TRBJ2-1; a possible D gene is TRBD2 (5 bases). This CDR3 spans 16 amino acids. Germline values: CDR1 LGHNA, CDR2 YSLEER. Trimming left V 0 bases short and J 2 bases short, with 11 bases between. The CDR3 nucleotides are TGCGCCAGCAGCCAAGAAATAGCGAATACCTACAATGAGCAGTTCTTC. Translation: CASSQEIANTYNEQFF.

The chain combines TRBV19 with TRBJ2-2; no firm D call. Per germline, CDR1 LNHDA and CDR2 SQIVND (reference sequence). CDR3 length: 12 residues. Trimming took off 3 bases at V and 6 bases at J, with 5 bases between the two ends. For the CDR3, the DNA is TGTGCCAGTAGTATTTGGTCCGGGGAGCTGTTTTTT. Translated, it gives CASSIWSGELFF.

The chain carries TRBV10-3 and TRBJ2-3; 11 bases are a match to TRBD2. The length of the CDR3 is 17 residues. Germline V CDR1 and CDR2: ENHRY, SYGVKD. V lost 1 base and J lost 0; bases outside the gene matches: 3. The CDR3 coding sequence is TGTGCCATCAGTGAGTTAATAGCGGGGGGGAGCACAGATACGCAGTATTTT. It yields the protein CAISELIAGGSTDTQYF.

This clone was observed a handful of times. The chain is built from TRBV10-1 and TRBJ2-7, with no clear D. The germline gives CDR1 WNHNN, CDR2 SYGVQD (reference sequence). Trimming removed 0 bases at V and 5 bases at J, with 11 bases between. This CDR3 is 14 amino acids long. CDR3 sequence reads: CASSESLSLDEQYF. As DNA, the CDR3 is TGCGCCAGCAGTGAGTCCCTATCCTTGGACGAGCAGTACTTC.

The J gene is TRBJ2-3, the V gene TRBV10-1, with 10 bases lining up with TRBD2. This CDR3 comprises 15 residues. Germline V gives CDR1 WNHNN, CDR2 SYGVQD (reference sequence). V lost 6 bases and J lost 2; bases outside the gene matches: 5. The CDR3 region has the DNA TGCGCCAGCAGCCCCGGACTAGCGGACACAGATACGCAGTATTTT. Its translation is CASSPGLADTDTQYF.

This clone has more than one count but fewer than ten. The chain is built from TRBV28 and TRBJ2-7, with 9 bases that match TRBD1. The CDR3 covers 18 residues. V gave up 4 bases and J gave up 5 bases; unmatched junction bases: 18. Germline values: CDR1 MDHEN, CDR2 SYDVKM. CDR3 protein: CASSSTELTRDRVDEQYF. CDR3 coding DNA: TGTGCCAGCAGTTCTACCGAACTAACCCGGGACAGGGTCGACGAGCAGTACTTC.